The present TCR beta chain was sequenced within a study of T cell responses to AZD1222 COVID-19 vaccine. Method: immunoSEQ multiplex PCR; TCRdb's copy keeps in-frame clones and lacks some. The sample includes some 130,000 clones, 85% to 90% of them seen just once. Germline values: CDR1 LGHDT, CDR2 YNNKEL (reference sequence). The CDR3 is 13 amino acids. The ends were cut back, 3 bases at V and 4 bases at J, with 10 bases in the middle. This clonotype was sampled from an adult in good health. Here the sequenced sample was peripheral blood, taken on day 0 of AZD1222 vaccination. The chain joins TRBV3-1 (or the pseudogene TRBV3-2) to TRBJ2-7, with TRBD1 as a possible D gene (6 bases). The CDR3 coding sequence is TGTGCCAGCAGCCACGGGACACTATACGAGCAGTACTTC. This gives the protein CASSHGTLYEQYF.